The 5 T cell receptor beta chains reported below all come from one sample, sequenced in a study of liver allograft versus peripheral blood T cells. On the study more broadly: Hepatic allograft T cell receptor repertoires were evaluated relative to those present in recipients' peripheral blood.

TCRdb called the reads again in MiXCR, with one record for every CDR3 protein. The data contain about 10,000 distinct CDR3 sequences, about 20% of them seen just once; the ten biggest clones take up 1.7%. These TCRs come from a human patient who had a liver transplant. Some T cells may have come from the graft donor.

The chain has TRBV9 and TRBJ2-5; D gene unclear. Trimming took off 0 bases at V and 3 bases at J, with 6 bases between the two ends. There are 13 residues in the CDR3. Germline-derived CDR1 and CDR2 are SGDLS and YYNGEE. CDR3: CASSVGVEETQYF. In DNA, the CDR3 is TGTGCCAGCAGCGTAGGTGTTGAAGAGACCCAGTACTTC. The full variable domain, in which reference TRBV9 and TRBJ2-5 provide the parts outside the CDR3, is DSGVTQTPKHLITATGQRVTLRCSPRSGDLSVYWYQQSLDQGLQFLIQYYNGEERAKGNILERFSAQQFPDLHSELNLSSLELGDSALYFCASSVGVEETQYFGPGTRLLVL.

Sample share makes this clonotype medium-sized. The chain couples TRBV27 to TRBJ1-6; a possible D gene is TRBD1 (6 bases). Trimming removed 4 bases at V and 2 bases at J, with 9 bases between. This CDR3 spans 15 amino acids. The germline V gene has CDR1 MNHEY and CDR2 SMNVEV (reference sequence). The CDR3 nucleotides are TGTGCCAGCAGTTCAGGACAGACCTATAATTCACCCCTCCACTTT. Its translation: CASSSGQTYNSPLHF.

This clonotype is deemed medium-sized. CDR3 sequence reads: CASSWGGPGTDTQYF. CDR3 DNA sequence: TGTGCCAGTAGTTGGGGTGGACCTGGCACAGATACGCAGTATTTT. The chain combines TRBV19 with TRBJ2-3; no clear D. V lost 5 bases and J 1 base, leaving 13 bases between the germline ends. The V gene's germline CDR1 is LNHDA and CDR2 SQIVND (reference sequence). The CDR3 length is 15 residues.

Relative to its sample, this clonotype is medium-sized. The genes are TRBV19 and TRBJ1-1; D is perhaps TRBD1 (5 bases). The CDR3 has 14 amino acids. Germline CDR1 is LNHDA and CDR2 is SQIVND (reference sequence). The V and J ends lost 0 bases and 5 bases respectively, with 10 bases between them. The CDR3 loop is CASSIEGRWTEAFF. CDR3 nucleotides: TGTGCCAGTAGTATAGAGGGGCGATGGACTGAAGCTTTCTTT.

The chain uses TRBV6-2 or TRBV6-3 and TRBJ2-7, with a weak D call TRBD1 (6 bases). Looked up from germline, CDR1 is MNHEY and CDR2 is SVGEGT. The CDR3 is 15 residues long. V was cut by 2 bases and J by 4 bases, with 15 bases left in between. The DNA for the CDR3 is TGTGCCAGCAGTTACGATGGGGGCAGGGCGTACGAGCAGTACTTC. Translated: CASSYDGGRAYEQYF.